This entry lists 19 T cell receptor beta chains sequenced from one sample in a study of T-cell memory formation after mild COVID-19. MiXCR was run by TCRdb on the 5' RACE reads, yielding one entry per CDR3 protein. The data contain hundreds of thousands of distinct CDR3 sequences, roughly a fifth of them singletons. Sequenced material: PBMCs or a T cell subset sorted from them (not recorded which). The receptors shown here come from a young man who had mild COVID-19 (a few samples of this study predate the infection). Cell type and time point are not known.

The gene calls are TRBV9 and TRBJ2-1, with 8 positions matching TRBD2. Trimming removed 0 bases from V and 5 bases from J; junction bases left unmatched: 4. CDR3 length: 15 residues. Germline V gene data show CDR1 as SGDLS and CDR2 as YYNGEE. The DNA of the CDR3 is TGTGCCAGCAGCGTAGAGAGGGGACTAGACAATGAGCAGTTCTTC. Amino acids: CASSVERGLDNEQFF.

The chain employs TRBV20-1 and TRBJ1-1; D gene uncertain. Germline CDR1 is DFQATT and CDR2 is SNEGSKA (reference sequence). V was shortened by 2 bases and J by 5 bases, with 21 bases between the two germline ends. This CDR3 contains 16 residues. The CDR3 DNA is TGCAGTGCTAGATTGACCCCCGTGGGTGATGGGACTGAAGCTTTCTTT. Translated: CSARLTPVGDGTEAFF.

The chain joins TRBV7-8 to TRBJ2-3; 8 nucleotides agree with TRBD1. Germline loops: CDR1 SGHVS, CDR2 FQNEAQ. The CDR3 has 19 residues. Germline trimming cut 7 bases from V and 2 bases from J; bases unmatched to any gene: 20. The CDR3 protein is CASIHPSRVRTGFTDTQYF. The CDR3 region has the DNA TGTGCCAGCATCCACCCGTCGAGGGTGAGGACAGGGTTCACAGATACGCAGTATTTT.

J is TRBJ1-1 and V is TRBV9; perhaps TRBD1 as D (6 bases). This CDR3 contains 14 residues. V lost 6 bases, J lost 4 bases, and 16 bases lay in between. The V gene's germline CDR1 is SGDLS and CDR2 YYNGEE. The chain's CDR3 is CASNRGGGGTEAFF. Written as DNA, the CDR3 is TGTGCCAGCAACCGGGGGGGCGGAGGCACTGAAGCTTTCTTT.

The chain uses TRBV29-1 and TRBJ2-2; possibly TRBD1 or TRBD2 for D (5 bases each). This CDR3 spans 15 amino acids. Trimming cost V 0 bases and J 4 bases, with 12 bases left between them. The V gene's germline CDR1 is SQVTM and CDR2 ANQGSEA. CDR3 nucleotide sequence: TGCAGCGTTGAAGATGGGGGATGGGGCACCGGGGAGCTGTTTTTT. This encodes CSVEDGGWGTGELFF.

This clonotype was picked up a small number of times. The chain links TRBV7-2 to TRBJ2-2; the D gene is possibly TRBD1 (6 bases). Trimming took off 8 bases at V and 1 base at J, with 11 bases between the two ends. Per the germline V gene, CDR1 is SGHTA and CDR2 is FQGNSA. The CDR3 consists of 14 residues. The CDR3 DNA follows: TGTGCCAGCCGTCCGGACAGGAACACCGGGGAGCTGTTTTTT. This gives the protein CASRPDRNTGELFF. The entire variable domain, with the rest obtained from reference TRBV7-2 and TRBJ2-2, is as follows: GAGVSQSPSNKVTEKGKDVELRCDPISGHTALYWYRQSLGQGLEFLIYFQGNSAPDKSGLPSDRFSAERTGGSVSTLTIQRTQQEDSAVYLCASRPDRNTGELFFGEGSRLTVL.

This clonotype has more than one count but fewer than ten. This chain connects TRBV3-1 to TRBJ1-4; D is unclear. The length of the CDR3 is 14 residues. Looked up from germline, CDR1 is LGHDT and CDR2 is YNNKEL (reference sequence). V dropped 4 bases and J dropped 8 bases, with 14 bases sitting between them. CDR3 nucleotide sequence: TGTGCCAGCAGCCGAGGACGGCAGAGCGAAAAACTGTTTTTT. This sequence encodes CASSRGRQSEKLFF.

This clonotype was recorded a few times. The chain is built from TRBV3-1 and TRBJ2-1; D perhaps matches TRBD2 (5 bases). Germline CDR1 LGHDT, CDR2 YNNKEL (reference sequence). Trimming removed 3 bases at V and 6 bases at J, with 15 bases between. This CDR3 is built from 15 residues. The CDR3 DNA sequence: TGTGCCAGCAGCCAGCCGGGGTCGAGGGCCAATGAGCAGTTCTTC. Translating gives CASSQPGSRANEQFF.

The chain joins TRBV11-2 to TRBJ1-2; no firm D call. CDR1 is SGHAT, CDR2 FQNNGV, per germline. The CDR3 loop spans 13 amino acids. Trimming took 5 bases from V and 4 from J, leaving 11 bases between them. The chain's CDR3 is CASSVSGSYGYTF. The CDR3, as DNA: TGTGCCAGCAGCGTCTCCGGGAGCTATGGCTACACCTTC.

Only a few counts were recorded for this clonotype. The genes are TRBV4-1 and TRBJ2-7; the D gene is possibly TRBD1 (6 bases). The CDR3 consists of 15 residues. Germline CDR1 and CDR2: MGHRA and YSYEKL. The germline V and J ends were trimmed by 4 bases and 6 bases, with 19 bases remaining between them. CDR3 region: CASSREQGKDAEQYF. For the CDR3, the DNA is TGCGCCAGCAGCCGGGAGCAGGGGAAGGATGCCGAGCAGTACTTC.

In its sample, this clonotype was seen a few times. The chain carries TRBV5-8 and TRBJ2-7; TRBD2 matches 7 bases. There are 15 residues in the CDR3. Trimming cost V 0 bases and J 6 bases; bases outside gene matches: 9. Germline assignment: CDR1 SGHTS and CDR2 YDEGEE. The CDR3 DNA reads as TGTGCCAGCAGCTTGGCCCGAAACGGCGGGGGCGAGCAGTACTTC. Its translation: CASSLARNGGGEQYF.

This clonotype occurred a few times. This sequence joins TRBV28 and TRBJ2-7; no reliable D call. The CDR3 covers 13 residues. V gave up 5 bases and J gave up 6 bases, with 14 bases separating them. Germline V CDR1 and CDR2: MDHEN, SYDVKM. In DNA, the CDR3 is TGTGCCAGCAGTCTTACCCGCCCCTCCGAGCAGTACGTC. Residues: CASSLTRPSEQYV.

This chain joins TRBV20-1 and TRBJ2-3; no clear D gene. V gave up 5 bases and J gave up 6 bases, with 21 bases separating them. The CDR3 extends over 15 amino acids. Germline CDR1 DFQATT, CDR2 SNEGSKA (reference sequence). The CDR3 sequence is CSAPRLIPTPDTQYF. CDR3 sequence (DNA): TGCAGTGCTCCCCGACTCATCCCAACTCCTGATACGCAGTATTTT.

The chain combines TRBV18 with TRBJ2-4, with D possibly TRBD2 on 6 matching bases. Germline V gene lookup returns CDR1 KGHSH and CDR2 LQKENI. This CDR3 is 14 amino acids long. Trimming took off 6 bases at V and 2 bases at J, with 11 bases between the two ends. CDR3 bases: TGTGCCAGCTCTCCGACTAGACCCAAAAACATTCAGTACTTC. This gives the protein CASSPTRPKNIQYF.

V gene TRBV7-9 combines with J gene TRBJ1-6; D unresolved. Germline CDR1 and CDR2: SEHNR and FQNEAQ (reference sequence). V was cut by 0 bases and J by 8 bases, with 5 bases left in between. The CDR3 is 13 residues long. CDR3 amino acids: CASSLAADSPLHF. The CDR3 nucleotides read TGTGCCAGCAGCTTAGCGGCGGATTCACCCCTCCACTTT. Looking up the rest from reference TRBV7-9 and TRBJ1-6 gives the full variable domain: DTGVSQNPRHKITKRGQNVTFRCDPISEHNRLYWYRQTLGQGPEFLTYFQNEAQLEKSRLLSDRFSAERPKGSFSTLEIQRTEQGDSAMYLCASSLAADSPLHFGNGTRLTVT.

This clonotype was picked up a small number of times. The rearrangement links TRBV12-3 or TRBV12-4 to TRBJ2-1; 7 nucleotides agree with TRBD2. This CDR3 contains 13 residues. After removal of 6 bases from V and 4 bases from J, the junction contained 3 bases not matched to a gene. The CDR3, as DNA: TGTGCCAGCAGCTCGGGGGGATACAATGAGCAGTTCTTC. This gives the protein CASSSGGYNEQFF.

The chain couples TRBV9 to TRBJ1-2; D gene unclear. With 4 bases removed from V and 7 bases from J, the gap between germline ends came to 17 bases. Germline V gives CDR1 SGDLS, CDR2 YYNGEE. The CDR3 is 14 amino acids. In DNA form, the CDR3 reads TGTGCCAGCAGCCCCCGTCAACGGACGGGTGGCTACACCTTC. Its translation: CASSPRQRTGGYTF.

This clonotype has just a few counts. V usage is TRBV4-2 and J usage is TRBJ2-1; D is ambiguous. V gave up 0 bases and J gave up 3 bases, with 9 bases separating them. Looked up from germline, CDR1 is LGHNA and CDR2 is YNFKEQ. CDR3 size: 15 residues. The CDR3 sequence is CASSQDRLRYNEQFF. CDR3 DNA: TGTGCCAGCAGCCAAGATCGGCTTCGCTACAATGAGCAGTTCTTC.

The table lists this clonotype with a few counts. The gene calls are TRBV9 and TRBJ1-3; no clear D. The V and J ends lost 1 base and 0 bases respectively, with 11 bases between them. Germline V gives CDR1 SGDLS, CDR2 YYNGEE. The CDR3 runs to 16 residues. The CDR3 DNA reads TGTGCCAGCAGCGTACAAGAGCTAACCTCTGGAAACACCATATATTTT. The encoded protein is CASSVQELTSGNTIYF.